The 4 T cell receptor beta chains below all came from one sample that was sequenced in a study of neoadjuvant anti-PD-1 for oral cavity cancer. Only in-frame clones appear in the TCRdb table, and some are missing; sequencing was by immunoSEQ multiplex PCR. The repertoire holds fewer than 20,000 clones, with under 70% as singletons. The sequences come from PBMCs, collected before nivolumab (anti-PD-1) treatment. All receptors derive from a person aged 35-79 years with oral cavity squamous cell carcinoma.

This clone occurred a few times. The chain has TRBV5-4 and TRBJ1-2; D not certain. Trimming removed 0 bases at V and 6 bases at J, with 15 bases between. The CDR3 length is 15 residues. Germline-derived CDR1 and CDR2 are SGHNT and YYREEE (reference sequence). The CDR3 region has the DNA TGTGCCAGCAGCTTGGCCGTCCCTCCGGGTGATGGCTACACCTTC. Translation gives CASSLAVPPGDGYTF.

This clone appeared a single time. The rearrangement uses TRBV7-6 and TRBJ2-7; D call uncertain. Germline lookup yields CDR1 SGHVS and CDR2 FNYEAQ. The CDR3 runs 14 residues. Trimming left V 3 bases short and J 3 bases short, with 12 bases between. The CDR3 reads CASSLSKPGYEQYF. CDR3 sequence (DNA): TGTGCCAGCAGCTTGTCCAAGCCGGGCTACGAGCAGTACTTC. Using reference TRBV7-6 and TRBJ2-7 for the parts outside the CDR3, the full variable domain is GAGVSQSPRYKVTKRGQDVALRCDPISGHVSLYWYRQALGQGPEFLTYFNYEAQQDKSGLPNDRFSAERPEGSISTLTIQRTEQRDSAMYRCASSLSKPGYEQYFGPGTRLTVT.

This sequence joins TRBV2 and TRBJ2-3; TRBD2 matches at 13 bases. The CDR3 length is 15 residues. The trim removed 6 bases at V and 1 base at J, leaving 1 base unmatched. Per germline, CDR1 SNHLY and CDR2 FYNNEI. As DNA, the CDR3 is TGTGCCAGCAGAGGACTAGCGGGAGGCACAGATACGCAGTATTTT. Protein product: CASRGLAGGTDTQYF.

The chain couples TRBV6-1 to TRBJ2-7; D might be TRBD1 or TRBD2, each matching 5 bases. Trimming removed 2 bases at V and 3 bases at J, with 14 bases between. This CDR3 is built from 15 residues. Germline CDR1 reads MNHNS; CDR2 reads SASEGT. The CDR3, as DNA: TGTGCCAGCAGTGAAAGGTGGGGGAACTACTACGAGCAGTACTTC. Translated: CASSERWGNYYEQYF.